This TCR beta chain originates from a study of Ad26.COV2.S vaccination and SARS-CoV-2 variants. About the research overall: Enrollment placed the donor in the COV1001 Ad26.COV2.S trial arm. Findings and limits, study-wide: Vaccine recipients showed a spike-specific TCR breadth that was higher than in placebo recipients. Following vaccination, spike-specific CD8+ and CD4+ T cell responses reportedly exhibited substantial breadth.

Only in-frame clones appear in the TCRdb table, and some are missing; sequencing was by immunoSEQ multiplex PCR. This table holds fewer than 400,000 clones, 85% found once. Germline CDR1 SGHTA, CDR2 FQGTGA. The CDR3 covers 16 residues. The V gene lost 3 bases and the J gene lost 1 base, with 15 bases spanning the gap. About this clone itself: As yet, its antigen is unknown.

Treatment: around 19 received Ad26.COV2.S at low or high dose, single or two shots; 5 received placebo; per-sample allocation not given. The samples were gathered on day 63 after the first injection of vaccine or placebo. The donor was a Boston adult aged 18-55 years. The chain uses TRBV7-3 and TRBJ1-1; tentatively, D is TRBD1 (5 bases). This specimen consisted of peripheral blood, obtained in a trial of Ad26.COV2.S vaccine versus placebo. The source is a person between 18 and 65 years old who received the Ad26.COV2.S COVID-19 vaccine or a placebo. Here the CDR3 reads CASSFLQGVTNTEAFF. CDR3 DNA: TGTGCCAGCAGCTTCCTCCAGGGTGTAACGAACACTGAAGCTTTCTTT. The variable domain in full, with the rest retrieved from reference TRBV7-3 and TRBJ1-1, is GAGVSQTPSNKVTEKGKYVELRCDPISGHTALYWYRQSLGQGPEFLIYFQGTGAADDSGLPNDRFFAVRPEGSVSTLKIQRTERGDSAVYLCASSFLQGVTNTEAFFGQGTRLTVV.